These 29 T cell receptor beta chains share one sample of origin, sequenced in a study of CD8+ T cells in alopecia areata. As to treatment: oral pan-JAK inhibitor, 5-10 mg twice daily. cDNA reverse transcribed from extracted RNA served as the sequencing template. Data came from immunoSEQ multiplex PCR; TCRdb stores just in-frame clones and leaves some out. The repertoire holds over 70,000 clones, with around 67% as singletons. Material: CD8+ T cells sorted from blood, obtained at week 24, from a patient treated with tofacitinib. The receptors here all came from a human donor with alopecia areata.

V gene TRBV14 combines with J gene TRBJ2-7, with D perhaps TRBD2 (5 bases). The V gene's germline CDR1 is SGHDN and CDR2 FVKESK. Trimming shortened V by 2 bases and J by 2 bases, and 10 bases separated the two germline ends. The CDR3 has 14 residues. This CDR3 is CASSQFRGAYEQYF. Written as DNA, the CDR3 is TGTGCCAGCAGCCAATTCCGGGGAGCCTACGAGCAGTACTTC.

The gene calls are TRBV2 and TRBJ2-5; 8 bases line up with TRBD2. The CDR3 runs 15 residues. The V segment lost 6 bases and the J segment 1 base; nucleotides outside the gene matches: 7. Germline V lookup: CDR1 SNHLY, CDR2 FYNNEI. CDR3 nucleotide sequence: TGTGCCAGCAGACCGAGGCTAGCGGGCCAAGAGACCCAGTACTTC. Translated: CASRPRLAGQETQYF.

The rearrangement links TRBV6-4 to TRBJ2-1; 7 positions agree with TRBD1. The CDR3 consists of 13 residues. V shed 2 bases and J 7 bases; nucleotides not matched to a gene: 2. Germline assignment: CDR1 MRHNA and CDR2 SNTAGT. In DNA, the CDR3 is TGTGCCAGCAGTGACGGGACAGATAATGAGCAGTTCTTC. Translated, it gives CASSDGTDNEQFF.

This clone appeared a few times. The rearrangement joins TRBV27 to TRBJ2-7; TRBD2 matches at 7 bases. The CDR3 is 14 residues long. The V gene end was trimmed by 6 bases and the J gene end by 5 bases; junction bases not matched to a gene: 10. CDR1 is MNHEY and CDR2 is SMNVEV in the germline V gene (reference sequence). CDR3 DNA sequence: TGTGCCAGCAGCCCCTTGGGGGGGGGAGACGAGCAGTACTTC. Translated: CASSPLGGGDEQYF.

This chain links TRBV14 with TRBJ2-5; D is undetermined. Germline V lookup: CDR1 SGHDN, CDR2 FVKESK. Between the trimmed V and J ends, which lost 0 bases and 2 bases, there was a span of 13 bases. CDR3 length: 16 amino acids. The CDR3 DNA reads as TGTGCCAGCAGCCAAGACGATTCTACTTATCAAGAGACCCAGTACTTC. Translation: CASSQDDSTYQETQYF.

The sample holds a few counts of this clone. V usage is TRBV7-2 and J usage is TRBJ2-1, with 12 bases identical to TRBD2. Germline CDR1 is SGHTA and CDR2 is FQGNSA. Unmatched junction bases numbered 7, after V lost 5 bases and J lost 2 bases. The CDR3 extends over 17 amino acids. This CDR3 reads CASSRSRLAGAYNEQFF. The CDR3 bases are TGTGCCAGCAGCCGGAGCCGACTAGCGGGGGCCTACAATGAGCAGTTCTTC. Full variable domain (missing parts from reference TRBV7-2 and TRBJ2-1): GAGVSQSPSNKVTEKGKDVELRCDPISGHTALYWYRQSLGQGLEFLIYFQGNSAPDKSGLPSDRFSAERTGGSVSTLTIQRTQQEDSAVYLCASSRSRLAGAYNEQFFGPGTRLTVL.

The rearrangement links TRBV19 to TRBJ1-2, with 7 bases fitting TRBD1. This CDR3 comprises 15 residues. CDR1 and CDR2 (germline): LNHDA, SQIVND (reference sequence). V shed 7 bases and J 3 bases; nucleotides not matched to a gene: 11. The CDR3 DNA reads TGTGCCAGTACCCTCAGACAGGGAGGTGACTATGGCTACACCTTC. Translation gives CASTLRQGGDYGYTF.

Of note for this clone: The identical CDR3 is also encoded by other nucleotide sequences in the sample. The genes are TRBV4-1 and TRBJ2-5; no clear D gene. CDR3 length equals 13 residues. Trimming pared 2 bases from V and 5 bases from J, leaving 9 bases between. In germline, CDR1 is MGHRA, CDR2 YSYEKL. The CDR3 spells CASSQQGQETQYF. Here the CDR3 DNA reads TGCGCCAGCAGCCAACAAGGTCAGGAGACCCAGTACTTC.

This clone was detected a few times. The junction does not match germline at one end; this may be a read error. V is TRBV7-9 and J is TRBJ2-7; TRBD1 matches 8 bases. Germline CDR1 reads SEHNR; CDR2 reads FQNEAQ (reference sequence). The CDR3 sequence is 17 residues long. The CDR3 DNA reads TGCGCCAGCAGCCAATCGACGCGCGGACAGGGTTCGGACGAGCAGTACTTC. It encodes CASSQSTRGQGSDEQYF.

This clone was recorded a few times. The CDR3 spells CASSPTGTINNEQFF. The CDR3, as DNA: TGTGCCAGCAGTCCTACCGGGACTATCAACAATGAGCAGTTCTTC. The rearrangement joins TRBV28 to TRBJ2-1, with TRBD2 matching 7 bases. Germline lookup yields CDR1 MDHEN and CDR2 SYDVKM. This CDR3 is built from 15 residues. V dropped 5 bases and J dropped 5; count of bases not matched to a gene: 9.

The chain combines TRBV5-1 with TRBJ2-7; maybe TRBD1 (6 bases). Germline values: CDR1 SGHRS, CDR2 YFSETQ. CDR3 length: 14 amino acids. V lost 0 bases to trimming and J lost 2 bases, with 9 bases between them. Here the CDR3 reads CASSLDQGTYEQYF. In nucleotides, the CDR3 is TGCGCCAGCAGCTTGGATCAGGGGACCTACGAGCAGTACTTC.

This chain connects TRBV7-2 to TRBJ2-3, with no clear D. Germline V gene lookup returns CDR1 SGHTA and CDR2 FQGNSA. V was clipped by 5 bases and J by 2 bases, with 2 bases between them. The CDR3 extends over 11 amino acids. CDR3 region: CASSPTDTQYF. The CDR3 region has the DNA TGTGCCAGCAGCCCCACAGATACGCAGTATTTT. Together with reference TRBV7-2 and TRBJ2-3, the CDR3 gives the full variable domain: GAGVSQSPSNKVTEKGKDVELRCDPISGHTALYWYRQSLGQGLEFLIYFQGNSAPDKSGLPSDRFSAERTGGSVSTLTIQRTQQEDSAVYLCASSPTDTQYFGPGTRLTVL.

This clone was observed at least ten times. This chain links TRBV6-4 with TRBJ2-3, with TRBD2 matching over 8 bases. The ends lost 3 bases at V and 1 base at J; junction bases unmatched: 0. The CDR3 consists of 14 residues. Germline V gene lookup returns CDR1 MRHNA and CDR2 SNTAGT. In DNA, the CDR3 is TGTGCCAGCAGTGAAGCGGGGGGCACAGATACGCAGTATTTT. Its translation is CASSEAGGTDTQYF.

This clone was seen repeatedly, ten times or more. The chain links TRBV6-5 to TRBJ1-2; 8 nucleotides match TRBD1. The junction had 7 bases not matched to a gene; V was cut back by 4 bases and J by 3 bases. In germline, CDR1 is MNHEY, CDR2 SVGAGI. This CDR3 is 15 amino acids long. The CDR3 is CASSWGGQDHYGYTF. The CDR3 nucleotides are TGTGCCAGCAGTTGGGGGGGACAGGACCACTATGGCTACACCTTC.

The V gene is TRBV27, the J gene TRBJ2-2, with D perhaps TRBD2 (5 bases). The germline gives CDR1 MNHEY, CDR2 SMNVEV (reference sequence). Trimming removed 7 bases from V and 0 bases from J, with 18 bases in between. CDR3 size: 17 residues. The CDR3 DNA reads as TGTGCCAGCACCAGAGCCCCCGTGGGAGCGAACACCGGGGAGCTGTTTTTT. This translates into CASTRAPVGANTGELFF.

V is TRBV27 and J is TRBJ2-2; 9 bases fit TRBD1. Germline values: CDR1 MNHEY, CDR2 SMNVEV (reference sequence). J lost 2 bases, V lost 5 bases, and 6 bases had no gene match. There are 16 residues in the CDR3. CDR3 protein: CASSRTGDGNTGELFF. The CDR3 DNA reads as TGTGCCAGCAGTCGGACAGGGGATGGTAACACCGGGGAGCTGTTTTTT.

V gene TRBV6-5 combines with J gene TRBJ2-2; D ambiguous. The germline V gene encodes CDR1 MNHEY and CDR2 SVGAGI. The V and J ends lost 6 bases and 5 bases respectively, with 7 bases between them. This CDR3 comprises 12 residues. The chain's CDR3 is CASRLGTGELFF. CDR3 coding DNA: TGTGCCAGCAGGCTAGGGACCGGGGAGCTGTTTTTT.

This clone counts as medium-sized. V is TRBV5-1 and J is TRBJ2-1; TRBD1 aligns across 8 bases. Losses at the gene ends were 1 base for V and 7 bases for J; bases not matched to a gene: 7. The CDR3 extends over 15 amino acids. The germline CDR1 and CDR2 sequences are SGHRS and YFSETQ. The CDR3: CASSLPRGLGNEQFF. In nucleotides, the CDR3 is TGCGCCAGCAGCTTGCCCAGGGGGCTTGGTAATGAGCAGTTCTTC.

V usage is TRBV4-1 and J usage is TRBJ2-3; 10 positions agree with TRBD1. Germline V lookup: CDR1 MGHRA, CDR2 YSYEKL. The CDR3 has 15 residues. V shed 1 base and J 3 bases; nucleotides not matched to a gene: 1. The chain's CDR3 is CASSQGQGATDTQYF. CDR3 sequence (DNA): TGCGCCAGCAGCCAAGGACAGGGGGCAACAGATACGCAGTATTTT.

This clone has a handful of counts. The chain uses TRBV5-1 and TRBJ2-7; 12 bases align to TRBD2. There are 15 residues in the CDR3. Germline V lookup: CDR1 SGHRS, CDR2 YFSETQ. V lost 6 bases to trimming and J lost 7 bases; unmatched junction nucleotides: 11. The CDR3 sequence: CASKTRLAGDQEQYF. As DNA, the CDR3 is TGCGCCAGCAAGACACGACTAGCGGGGGATCAAGAGCAGTACTTC. Full variable domain (remainder filled in from reference TRBV5-1 and TRBJ2-7): KAGVTQTPRYLIKTRGQQVTLSCSPISGHRSVSWYQQTPGQGLQFLFEYFSETQRNKGNFPGRFSGRQFSNSRSEMNVSTLELGDSALYLCASKTRLAGDQEQYFGPGTRLTVT.

The chain combines TRBV7-9 with TRBJ2-2, with TRBD1 as a possible D gene (6 bases). Trimming stripped 1 base from V and 5 bases from J, with 8 bases between. The germline CDR1 and CDR2 sequences are SEHNR and FQNEAQ (reference sequence). The CDR3 is 14 amino acids. CDR3 DNA sequence: TGTGCCAGCAGCTTAGACAGGGCGACCGGGGAGCTGTTTTTT. Amino acid sequence: CASSLDRATGELFF.

This clone was recorded only once. The rearrangement joins TRBV4-1 to TRBJ1-2, with D possibly TRBD1 on 5 matching bases. The CDR3 has 14 amino acids. Germline V gene sequence: CDR1 MGHRA, CDR2 YSYEKL. Deletions cut 4 bases from V and 4 bases from J, with 13 bases between. DNA of the CDR3: TGCGCCAGCAGCCCAAAGACAGCCCTCTATGGCTACACCTTC. It translates to CASSPKTALYGYTF.

The chain carries TRBV28 and TRBJ2-5, with D perhaps being TRBD1 or TRBD2 (5 bases each). V shed 4 bases and J shed 2 bases, with 17 bases lying between them. The CDR3 totals 16 residues. Per germline, CDR1 MDHEN and CDR2 SYDVKM. CDR3 DNA sequence: TGTGCCAGCAGTTCCACGGACGAGGGGCCACAAGAGACCCAGTACTTC. The encoded protein is CASSSTDEGPQETQYF.

Comments on this clone: One end of the junction fails to match germline, which may point to a read error. DNA for the CDR3: TGTGCCGGCAGTTGGGGACAGGGCGGCTCACCCCTCCACTTT. It yields the protein CAGSWGQGGSPLHF. The J gene is TRBJ1-6, the V gene TRBV27; 9 bases are a match to TRBD1. Germline CDR1 MNHEY, CDR2 SMNVEV (reference sequence). The CDR3 sequence is 14 residues long.

This rearrangement joins TRBV27 to TRBJ2-1, with 14 bases aligning to TRBD2. The CDR3 is made up of 19 amino acids. CDR1 is MNHEY and CDR2 is SMNVEV in the germline V gene (reference sequence). V lost 0 bases and J lost 7; bases outside the gene matches: 11. CDR3 nucleotide sequence: TGTGCCAGCAGTTTATCGACTAGCGGGGGGGCCTATCGTTGGAATGAGCAGTTCTTC. Its translation: CASSLSTSGGAYRWNEQFF.

This rearrangement joins TRBV5-6 to TRBJ2-3; a possible D gene is TRBD2 (7 bases). Germline CDR1 and CDR2: SGHDT and YYEEEE. The V gene lost 5 bases and the J gene lost 5 bases, with 15 bases spanning the gap. The CDR3 has 14 residues. The DNA of the CDR3 is TGTGCCAGCAGGGGTGGGGGGGCCAAAGATACGCAGTATTTT. Protein: CASRGGGAKDTQYF. Variable domain in full (rest from reference TRBV5-6 and TRBJ2-3): DAGVTQSPTHLIKTRGQQVTLRCSPKSGHDTVSWYQQALGQGPQFIFQYYEEEERQRGNFPDRFSGHQFPNYSSELNVNALLLGDSALYLCASRGGGAKDTQYFGPGTRLTVL.

The rearrangement uses TRBV29-1 and TRBJ2-2; D may be TRBD1 (6 bases). The CDR3 loop spans 16 amino acids. Germline CDR1 reads SQVTM; CDR2 reads ANQGSEA. Between the trimmed V and J ends, which lost 0 bases and 3 bases, there was a span of 14 bases. For the CDR3, the DNA is TGCAGCGTTGAAGAAGGTGAACAGGGTCACACCGGGGAGCTGTTTTTT. Its translation is CSVEEGEQGHTGELFF.

The chain employs TRBV4-3 and TRBJ1-6; maybe TRBD1 (6 bases). CDR3 size: 15 residues. Germline V gives CDR1 LGHNA, CDR2 YSLEER. Deletions cut 0 bases from V and 7 bases from J, with 10 bases between. For the CDR3, the DNA is TGCGCCAGCAGCCAAGATCAGGGGTGGAATTCACCCCTCCACTTT. As protein: CASSQDQGWNSPLHF.

The V call is TRBV5-6, the J call TRBJ2-7; D gene unclear. With 0 bases removed from V and 3 bases from J, the gap between germline ends came to 7 bases. The CDR3 length is 13 residues. Germline CDR1 is SGHDT and CDR2 is YYEEEE. The CDR3 region has the DNA TGTGCCAGCAGCTTGGGCCAGAACTACGAGCAGTACTTC. Protein sequence: CASSLGQNYEQYF. The full variable domain, its missing parts supplied by reference TRBV5-6 and TRBJ2-7, is DAGVTQSPTHLIKTRGQQVTLRCSPKSGHDTVSWYQQALGQGPQFIFQYYEEEERQRGNFPDRFSGHQFPNYSSELNVNALLLGDSALYLCASSLGQNYEQYFGPGTRLTVT.